This T cell receptor (beta chain) was identified during a study of CD8+CD57+ T cells in acquired aplastic anemia. At the level of the study: CD4+ and CD8+ cells, once sorted, gave DNA averaging roughly 3 ug.

The TCR beta profiling, which covered VDJ combination and CDR3 sequence, was carried out using genomic DNA as the template. TCRdb re-called the reads through MiXCR, storing one row per CDR3 protein. The sample yields about 100,000 distinct CDR3 sequences, roughly 50% seen once. This CDR3 region has 14 residues. V was clipped by 5 bases and J by 2 bases, with 10 bases between them. CDR1 is MNHNS and CDR2 is SASEGT in the germline V gene. The origin of this receptor is a human donor in good health, serving as a control. This sequence joins TRBV6-1 and TRBJ1-5; D remains unclear. Sequencing was performed on sorted CD4+, CD8+, or CD8+CD57+ T cells (not recorded which) from PBMCs. Here the CDR3 reads CASSPGPGNQPQHF. In DNA form, the CDR3 reads TGTGCCAGCAGTCCCGGACCGGGCAATCAGCCCCAGCATTTT.